The source of this T cell receptor beta chain is a study of control samples from healthy donors and cancer patients. Data came from immunoSEQ multiplex PCR; TCRdb stores just in-frame clones and leaves some out. The table shows approximately 170,000 clones, with around 89% occurring only once. Germline CDR1 and CDR2: ENHRY and SYGVKD. The CDR3 length is 15 residues. The V and J ends lost 0 bases and 5 bases respectively, with 11 bases between them. The gene calls are TRBV10-3 and TRBJ1-5; perhaps TRBD1 as D (5 bases). The clonotype originates from a woman between 45 and 60 years old in good health. The specimen sequenced was blood. CDR3 sequence (DNA): TGTGCCATCAGTGAGTCGATCGGGGCAGATCAGCCCCAGCATTTT. Its translation: CAISESIGADQPQHF.